This T cell receptor (beta chain) was found in a study of blood T cells in healthy people across ages. With a J-beta primer mix and a sample-barcoded 5' primer, a second PCR ran about 6 to 11 cycles. TCRdb re-analysed the 5' RACE reads in MiXCR, keeping a single row per CDR3 protein. This table has about 1.4 million distinct CDR3 sequences, roughly 59% appearing once. Details on this clonotype: Its antigen remains unidentified.

Germline V gene data show CDR1 as KGHDR and CDR2 as SFDVKD. The CDR3 sequence is 16 residues long. Healthy Caucasians from Russia aged roughly 6 to 90 served as donors. Peripheral blood was drawn, 7.5 to 10 milliliters per donor. Samples had at least 6.5 million PBMCs isolated from them. Study conclusions and caveats: Expanded clonotype changes were possibly confounded by unknown donor CMV status.

The chain employs TRBV24-1 and TRBJ2-5; TRBD1 matches 10 bases. The DNA end is a closer match to TRBJ2-7, so the J assignment may be wrong. Source material: blood. The receptor comes from a man younger than 35 in good health. The CDR3 region is CATSGLTGTGAYEQYF. In nucleotides, the CDR3 is TGTGCCACCAGTGGTCTTACCGGGACAGGGGCCTACGAGCAGTACTTC.